This record covers a single T cell receptor beta chain. These data are taken from a study of PD-1 blockade in mismatch repair-deficient tumors. Study-wide context: Patients had over ten mismatch repair-deficient cancer types and were previously treated and progressing.

Clones were read by immunoSEQ multiplex PCR, and TCRdb kept only the in-frame ones, dropping some. This table has 80,000 to 130,000 clones, over 65% appearing once. Every patient had mismatch repair deficiency by PCR or immunohistochemistry. The sequencing used peripheral blood, collected about 36 weeks after starting pembrolizumab. The clonotype was recovered from an adult with mismatch repair-deficient cancer.

CDR3 sequence: CASSQPNDYSYEQYF. The CDR3 bases are TGTGCCAGCAGCCAACCGAACGACTACTCCTACGAGCAGTACTTC. The chain couples TRBV4-2 to TRBJ2-7; tentatively, D is TRBD2 (5 bases). The CDR3 loop spans 15 amino acids. Germline V gene lookup returns CDR1 LGHNA and CDR2 YNFKEQ. V gave up 2 bases and J gave up 0 bases, with 11 bases separating them.